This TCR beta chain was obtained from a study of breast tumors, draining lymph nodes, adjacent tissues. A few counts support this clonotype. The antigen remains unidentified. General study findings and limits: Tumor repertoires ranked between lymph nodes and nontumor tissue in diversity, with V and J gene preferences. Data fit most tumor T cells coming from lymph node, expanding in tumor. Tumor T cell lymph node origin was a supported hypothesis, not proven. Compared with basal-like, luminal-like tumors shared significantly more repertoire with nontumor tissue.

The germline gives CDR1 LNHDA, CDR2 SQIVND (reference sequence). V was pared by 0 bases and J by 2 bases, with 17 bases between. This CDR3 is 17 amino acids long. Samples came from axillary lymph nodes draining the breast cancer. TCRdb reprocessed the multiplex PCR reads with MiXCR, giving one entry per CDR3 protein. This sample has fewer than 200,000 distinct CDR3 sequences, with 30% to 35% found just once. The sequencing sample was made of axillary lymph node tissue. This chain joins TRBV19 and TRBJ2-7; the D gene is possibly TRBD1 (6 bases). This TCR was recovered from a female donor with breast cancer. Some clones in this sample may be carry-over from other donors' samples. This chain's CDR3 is CASSIDSPGQGTYEQYF. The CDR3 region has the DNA TGTGCCAGTAGTATAGATAGTCCCGGGCAGGGGACCTACGAGCAGTACTTC.